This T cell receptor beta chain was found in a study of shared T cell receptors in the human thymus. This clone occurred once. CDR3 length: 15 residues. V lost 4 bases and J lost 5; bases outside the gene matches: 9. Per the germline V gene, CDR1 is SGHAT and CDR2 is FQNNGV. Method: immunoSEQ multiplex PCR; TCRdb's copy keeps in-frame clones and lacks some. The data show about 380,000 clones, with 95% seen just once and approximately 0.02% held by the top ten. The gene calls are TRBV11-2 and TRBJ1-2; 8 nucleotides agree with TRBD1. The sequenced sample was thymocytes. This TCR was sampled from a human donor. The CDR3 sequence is CASSSTGTGAYGYTF. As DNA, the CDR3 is TGTGCCAGCAGCTCCACCGGGACAGGCGCGTATGGCTACACCTTC.